This paragraph covers one T cell receptor (beta chain) sequence. This CDR3 spans 16 amino acids. Germline V lookup: CDR1 SGHTA, CDR2 FQGNSA. V was pared by 5 bases and J by 6 bases, with 11 bases of the junction left unmatched. The data were taken from a study of blood T cell repertoires in COVID-19. Repertoires were generated with immunoSEQ multiplex PCR, while TCRdb's copy carries only in-frame clones and drops some. The repertoire includes over 400,000 clones, approximately 85% of them detected once, and approximately 2.9% sits in the top ten. The sequencing input was peripheral blood. The rearrangement joins TRBV7-2 to TRBJ2-1; 9 bases fit TRBD2. The sequence derives from a human donor in a cohort sampled during active COVID-19. The CDR3 spells CASSRQGLAGINEQFF. Written as DNA, the CDR3 is TGTGCCAGCAGCCGCCAGGGGCTAGCGGGAATCAATGAGCAGTTCTTC. The full variable domain, completed using reference TRBV7-2 and TRBJ2-1, is GAGVSQSPSNKVTEKGKDVELRCDPISGHTALYWYRQSLGQGLEFLIYFQGNSAPDKSGLPSDRFSAERTGGSVSTLTIQRTQQEDSAVYLCASSRQGLAGINEQFFGPGTRLTVL.